The 17 T cell receptor beta chains below were found in one sample sequenced in a study of CD8+CD57+ T cells in acquired aplastic anemia. Patients sequenced had flow cytometry evidence of CD8+CD57+ cell expansion. The template for TCR beta VDJ and CDR3 sequence profiling was genomic DNA. TCRdb re-analysed the reads in MiXCR, keeping a single row per CDR3 protein. The data show about 120,000 distinct CDR3 sequences, 55% to 70% seen once. The specimen was sorted CD4+, CD8+, or CD8+CD57+ T cells (not recorded which) from PBMCs. The receptors were gathered from a human donor with aplastic anemia.

This clonotype was observed a few times. The CDR3, as DNA: TGTGCCAGCAGCCAATTAGGGTCCTACAATGAGCAGTTCTTC. This translates into CASSQLGSYNEQFF. The V and J genes are TRBV3-1 and TRBJ2-1; unclear D gene. This CDR3 is built from 14 residues. Germline assignment: CDR1 LGHDT and CDR2 YNNKEL (reference sequence). V was cut by 2 bases and J by 1 base, with 6 bases left in between.

This clonotype has a count of ten or more. The chain uses TRBV7-2 and TRBJ2-7, with 8 bases matching TRBD1. J was trimmed by 3 bases and V by 3 bases; bases with no gene match: 4. Germline V gene lookup returns CDR1 SGHTA and CDR2 FQGNSA. The CDR3 loop spans 14 amino acids. The CDR3 region has the DNA TGTGCCAGCAGCTTCTACGACAGGGGCTACGAGCAGTACTTC. This sequence encodes CASSFYDRGYEQYF.

For the CDR3, the DNA is TGTGCCAGCAGCGTAGAAGGGGATCCTCGTGGCTACACCTTC. Translation gives CASSVEGDPRGYTF. The J gene is TRBJ1-2, the V gene TRBV9; possibly TRBD1 for D (5 bases). In germline, CDR1 is SGDLS, CDR2 YYNGEE. The CDR3 length is 14 residues. Trimming removed 0 bases from V and 7 bases from J, with 13 bases in between.

This rearrangement joins TRBV7-3 to TRBJ2-5; TRBD2 aligns across 9 bases. Trimming at V came to 6 bases and at J to 4 bases, leaving 3 bases not matched to a gene. The CDR3 totals 13 residues. Germline V lookup: CDR1 SGHTA, CDR2 FQGTGA. The DNA of the CDR3 is TGTGCCAGCAGGCGGGAGGGCCCAGAGACCCAGTACTTC. Translated: CASRREGPETQYF.

This clonotype was seen a single time. The CDR3 protein is CSARDGGGYGYTF. The CDR3 DNA sequence: TGCAGTGCTAGAGATGGAGGGGGCTATGGCTACACCTTC. The rearrangement joins TRBV20-1 to TRBJ1-2; perhaps TRBD1 as D (6 bases). Trimming took 0 bases from V and 4 from J, leaving 9 bases between them. This CDR3 is built from 13 residues. Germline CDR1 and CDR2: DFQATT and SNEGSKA (reference sequence).

This clonotype appeared a single time. CDR3 sequence (DNA): TGTGCCAGCAGGACAGGGGTCTATGGCTACACCTTC. It is translated as CASRTGVYGYTF. The rearrangement joins TRBV7-3 to TRBJ1-2; 8 bases match TRBD1. CDR3 length: 12 amino acids. V lost 6 bases to trimming and J lost 4 bases; unmatched junction nucleotides: 1. CDR1 is SGHTA, CDR2 FQGTGA, per germline. Full variable domain (outside the CDR3, taken from reference TRBV7-3 and TRBJ1-2): GAGVSQTPSNKVTEKGKYVELRCDPISGHTALYWYRQSLGQGPEFLIYFQGTGAADDSGLPNDRFFAVRPEGSVSTLKIQRTERGDSAVYLCASRTGVYGYTFGSGTRLTVV.

This clonotype was recorded a few times. This chain connects TRBV9 to TRBJ1-6; D perhaps matches TRBD1 (5 bases). Germline V gene sequence: CDR1 SGDLS, CDR2 YYNGEE. Trimming removed 5 bases from V and 9 bases from J, with 12 bases in between. CDR3 length equals 13 residues. The chain's CDR3 is CASREGDSSPLHF. The CDR3, as DNA: TGTGCCAGCAGGGAGGGCGACAGTTCACCCCTCCACTTT.

The rearrangement joins TRBV7-8 to TRBJ2-7; maybe TRBD1 (6 bases). Trimming stripped 5 bases from V and 4 bases from J, with 15 bases between. The CDR3 runs 14 residues. Germline values: CDR1 SGHVS, CDR2 FQNEAQ. The CDR3 loop is CASSQAQGPYEQYF. CDR3 bases: TGTGCCAGCAGCCAAGCTCAGGGGCCTTACGAGCAGTACTTC.

For this clonotype: A read error may account for a junction end that differs from germline. The chain combines TRBV5-1 with TRBJ1-2, with D unresolved. Germline loops: CDR1 SGHRS, CDR2 YFSETQ. The CDR3 covers 14 residues. DNA of the CDR3: TGCGCCAGCAGCCCAGACGGACCGAGCTATGGCTACGCCTTC. Residues: CASSPDGPSYGYAF.

The chain recombines TRBV29-1 with TRBJ1-3; a possible D gene is TRBD1 (5 bases). The CDR3 is 17 amino acids. Germline V gene sequence: CDR1 SQVTM, CDR2 ANQGSEA. Trimming stripped 4 bases from V and 0 bases from J, with 19 bases between. DNA for the CDR3: TGCAGCGTTGCAGCCTTCGGGGGGGAAGGCTCTGGAAACACCATATATTTT. Translation: CSVAAFGGEGSGNTIYF.

The chain uses TRBV7-9 and TRBJ2-2; no firm D call. The CDR3 runs to 12 residues. Germline-derived CDR1 and CDR2 are SEHNR and FQNEAQ (reference sequence). Trimming removed 8 bases at V and 5 bases at J, with 9 bases between. The CDR3 reads CASGPLTGELFF. In DNA, the CDR3 is TGTGCCAGCGGGCCCCTAACCGGGGAGCTGTTTTTT.

This clonotype was seen once. The V and J genes are TRBV3-1 and TRBJ2-1; TRBD2 might be the D (5 bases). V was cut by 2 bases and J by 1 base, with 12 bases left in between. Germline lookup yields CDR1 LGHDT and CDR2 YNNKEL (reference sequence). The CDR3 loop spans 16 amino acids. The CDR3 DNA sequence: TGTGCCAGCAGCCAAACAAGCGGACCTTCCTACAATGAGCAGTTCTTC. Translation gives CASSQTSGPSYNEQFF.

The J gene is TRBJ2-7, the V gene TRBV4-1; 9 bases are a match to TRBD1. Germline CDR1 MGHRA, CDR2 YSYEKL. The junction had 6 bases not matched to a gene; V was cut back by 2 bases and J by 4 bases. The CDR3 has 15 residues. The DNA for the CDR3 is TGCGCCAGCAGCCAAACCACAGGGGGCAGGTACGAGCAGTACTTC. Amino acids: CASSQTTGGRYEQYF.

V is TRBV19 and J is TRBJ1-1; weak D call: TRBD1 (5 bases). Trimming stripped 0 bases from V and 8 bases from J, with 13 bases between. Germline V lookup: CDR1 LNHDA, CDR2 SQIVND (reference sequence). The CDR3 covers 14 residues. DNA for the CDR3: TGTGCCAGTAGTATAGATCCCTCGGGGCGGGAAGCTTTCTTT. Translation gives CASSIDPSGREAFF.

The table lists this clonotype with many counts. V usage is TRBV19 and J usage is TRBJ2-2, with 8 bases identical to TRBD1. The germline gives CDR1 LNHDA, CDR2 SQIVND (reference sequence). The CDR3 has 15 amino acids. V lost 5 bases and J lost 2; bases outside the gene matches: 4. The DNA for the CDR3 is TGTGCCAGTAGTGAGGACAGGGTTAACACCGGGGAGCTGTTTTTT. This codes for CASSEDRVNTGELFF.

The table lists this clonotype with a few counts. This rearrangement joins TRBV18 to TRBJ2-7, with D tentatively TRBD1 (6 bases). This CDR3 has 14 amino acids. The germline V and J ends were trimmed by 6 bases and 0 bases, with 12 bases remaining between them. CDR1 and CDR2 from the germline V gene are KGHSH and LQKENI. The chain's CDR3 is CASSPTGPSYEQYF. The CDR3 nucleotides are TGTGCCAGCTCGCCGACAGGACCCTCCTACGAGCAGTACTTC.

The chain employs TRBV10-2 and TRBJ1-1, with D possibly matching TRBD1 (5 bases). V lost 4 bases and J lost 0, with 6 bases in between. This CDR3 spans 13 amino acids. Per germline, CDR1 WSHSY and CDR2 SAAADI. CDR3 sequence (DNA): TGCGCCAGCAGTGGACAGTTGAACACTGAAGCTTTCTTT. Translating it yields CASSGQLNTEAFF.